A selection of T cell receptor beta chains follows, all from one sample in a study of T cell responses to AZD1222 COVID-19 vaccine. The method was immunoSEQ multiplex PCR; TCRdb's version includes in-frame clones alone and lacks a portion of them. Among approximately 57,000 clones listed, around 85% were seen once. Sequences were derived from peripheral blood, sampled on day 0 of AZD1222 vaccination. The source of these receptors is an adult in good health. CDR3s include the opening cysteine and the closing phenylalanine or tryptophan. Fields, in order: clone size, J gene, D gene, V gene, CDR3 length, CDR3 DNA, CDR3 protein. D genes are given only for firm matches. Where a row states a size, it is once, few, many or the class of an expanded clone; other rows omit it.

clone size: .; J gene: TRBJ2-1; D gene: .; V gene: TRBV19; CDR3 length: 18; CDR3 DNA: TGTGCCAGTAGTAAATCTGTATGGAGGACGGGATCCTACAATGAGCAGTTCTTC; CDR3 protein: CASSKSVWRTGSYNEQFF
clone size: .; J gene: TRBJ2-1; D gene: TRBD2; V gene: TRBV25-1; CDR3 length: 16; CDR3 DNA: TGTGCCAGCAGTGAGCCCGGGACTAGCGGGAGAAATGAGCAGTTCTTC; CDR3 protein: CASSEPGTSGRNEQFF
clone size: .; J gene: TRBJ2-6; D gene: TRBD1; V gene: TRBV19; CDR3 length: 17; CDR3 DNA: TGTGCCAGTAGTATTGGGACAGGGATCTCTGGGGCCAACGTCCTGACTTTC; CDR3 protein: CASSIGTGISGANVLTF
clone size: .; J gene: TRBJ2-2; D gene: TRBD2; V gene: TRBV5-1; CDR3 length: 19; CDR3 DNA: TGCGCCAGCAGCTTGGGACCGGGACTAGCGGGGGAGAACACCGGGGAGCTGTTTTTT; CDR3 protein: CASSLGPGLAGENTGELFF
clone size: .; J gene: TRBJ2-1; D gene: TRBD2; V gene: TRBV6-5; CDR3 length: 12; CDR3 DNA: TGTGCCAGCAAGGACGCGGGAGAAGGACAGTTCTTC; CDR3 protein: CASKDAGEGQFF
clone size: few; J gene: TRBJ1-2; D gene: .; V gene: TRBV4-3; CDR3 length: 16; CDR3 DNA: TGCGCCAGCAGTCCACTCGTGGCAGAAGCTAACTATGGCTACACCTTC; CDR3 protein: CASSPLVAEANYGYTF
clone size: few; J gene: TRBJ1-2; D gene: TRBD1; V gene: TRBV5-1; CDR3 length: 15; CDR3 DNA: TGCGCCAGCAGCCACGGACAGGGAACTAGCAAGGGCTACACCTTC; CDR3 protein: CASSHGQGTSKGYTF
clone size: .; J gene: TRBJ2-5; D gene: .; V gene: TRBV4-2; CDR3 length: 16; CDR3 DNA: TGTGCCAGCAGCCAAGATGGAGGCCCTAAGGGAGAGACCCAGTACTTC; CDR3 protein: CASSQDGGPKGETQYF
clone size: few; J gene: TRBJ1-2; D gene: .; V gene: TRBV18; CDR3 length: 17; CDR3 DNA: TGTGCCAGCTCACCCCTGCTGACTGGGAAGGACAACTATGGCTACACCTTC; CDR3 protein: CASSPLLTGKDNYGYTF
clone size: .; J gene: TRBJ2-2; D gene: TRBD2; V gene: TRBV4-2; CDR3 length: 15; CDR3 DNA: TGTGCCAGCAGCCAAGATTTCGGGGGGACCGGGGAGCTGTTTTTT; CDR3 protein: CASSQDFGGTGELFF
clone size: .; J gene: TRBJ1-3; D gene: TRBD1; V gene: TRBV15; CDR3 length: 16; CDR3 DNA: TGTGCCACCAGCAGTTCTGTCAGGGGGCCTGGAAACACCATATATTTT; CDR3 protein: CATSSSVRGPGNTIYF
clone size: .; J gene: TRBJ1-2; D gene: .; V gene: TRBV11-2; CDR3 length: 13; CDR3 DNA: TGTGCCAGCAGCTTAGGGACAAACTATGGCTACACCTTC; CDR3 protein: CASSLGTNYGYTF
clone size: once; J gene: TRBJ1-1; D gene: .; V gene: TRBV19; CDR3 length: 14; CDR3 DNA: TGTGCCAGTACCTCATGGGGACGAGACACTGAAGCTTTCTTT; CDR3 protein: CASTSWGRDTEAFF
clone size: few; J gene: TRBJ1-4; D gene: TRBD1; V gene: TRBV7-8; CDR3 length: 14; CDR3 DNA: TGTGCCAGCAGCCCCGGACAGGGACGGGAAAAACTGTTTTTT; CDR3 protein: CASSPGQGREKLFF
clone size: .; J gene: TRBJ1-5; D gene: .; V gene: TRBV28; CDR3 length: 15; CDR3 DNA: TGTGCCAGCAGACCCTCCGGGACAAGCGCCCAGCCCCAGCATTTT; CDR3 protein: CASRPSGTSAQPQHF
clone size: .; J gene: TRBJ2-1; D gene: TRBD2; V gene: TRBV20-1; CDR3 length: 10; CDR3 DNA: TGCAGTGCTAGTAGCGGGACGGGGTTCTTC; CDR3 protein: CSASSGTGFF
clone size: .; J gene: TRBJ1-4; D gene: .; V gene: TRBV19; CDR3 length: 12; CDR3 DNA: TGTGCCAGTAGCCTTAGAGACGGAAAACTGTTTTTT; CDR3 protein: CASSLRDGKLFF
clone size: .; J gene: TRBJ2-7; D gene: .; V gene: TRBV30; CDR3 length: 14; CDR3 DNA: TGTGCCTGGAGTACTCGGACCGGTCGGTCCGAGCAGTACTTC; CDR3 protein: CAWSTRTGRSEQYF
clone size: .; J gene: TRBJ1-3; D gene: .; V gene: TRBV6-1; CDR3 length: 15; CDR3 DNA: TGTGCCAGCAGTGAGTCTTGGATCTCTGGAAACACCATATATTTT; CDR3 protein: CASSESWISGNTIYF
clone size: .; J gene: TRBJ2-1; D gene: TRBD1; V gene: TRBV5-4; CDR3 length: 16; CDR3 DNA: TGTGCCAGCAGAGCGCCCGGGACAGGGGGATACAATGAGCAGTTCTTC; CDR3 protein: CASRAPGTGGYNEQFF
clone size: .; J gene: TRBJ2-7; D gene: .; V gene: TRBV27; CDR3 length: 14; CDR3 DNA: TGTGCCAGCAGTTACCAAGAACGCTCCTACGAGCAGTACTTC; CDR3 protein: CASSYQERSYEQYF
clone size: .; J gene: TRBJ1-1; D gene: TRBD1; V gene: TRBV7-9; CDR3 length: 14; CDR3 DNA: TGTGCCAGCAGCTTAGATACAGGGGCCGCTGAAGCTTTCTTT; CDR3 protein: CASSLDTGAAEAFF
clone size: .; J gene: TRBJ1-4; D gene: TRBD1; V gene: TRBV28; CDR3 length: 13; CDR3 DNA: TGTGCCACCAGACAGGGTAATGGTGAAAAACTGTTTTTT; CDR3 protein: CATRQGNGEKLFF
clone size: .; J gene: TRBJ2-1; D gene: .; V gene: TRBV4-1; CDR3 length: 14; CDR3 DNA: TGCGCCAGCAGCCAAGATTCGCGGGGAGTGGAGCAGTTCTTC; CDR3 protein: CASSQDSRGVEQFF
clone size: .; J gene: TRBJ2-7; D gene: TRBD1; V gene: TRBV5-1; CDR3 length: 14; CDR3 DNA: TGCGCCAGCAGCCCGGGACAGCCCTCCTACGAGCAGTACTTC; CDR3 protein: CASSPGQPSYEQYF
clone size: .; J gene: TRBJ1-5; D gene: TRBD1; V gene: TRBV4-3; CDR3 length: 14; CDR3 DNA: TGCGCCAGCAGCCGGACAGGAGGTAATCAGCCCCAGCATTTT; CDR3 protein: CASSRTGGNQPQHF
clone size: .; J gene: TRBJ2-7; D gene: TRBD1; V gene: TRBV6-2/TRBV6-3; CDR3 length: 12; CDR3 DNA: TGTGCCAGCAGTTACTGGGACAGGCCTCAGTCCTTC; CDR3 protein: CASSYWDRPQSF
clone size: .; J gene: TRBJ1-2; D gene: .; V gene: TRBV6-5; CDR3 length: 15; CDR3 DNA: TGTGCCAGCAGTTCAGGCCACCAACTAAACTATGGCTACACCTTC; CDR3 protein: CASSSGHQLNYGYTF